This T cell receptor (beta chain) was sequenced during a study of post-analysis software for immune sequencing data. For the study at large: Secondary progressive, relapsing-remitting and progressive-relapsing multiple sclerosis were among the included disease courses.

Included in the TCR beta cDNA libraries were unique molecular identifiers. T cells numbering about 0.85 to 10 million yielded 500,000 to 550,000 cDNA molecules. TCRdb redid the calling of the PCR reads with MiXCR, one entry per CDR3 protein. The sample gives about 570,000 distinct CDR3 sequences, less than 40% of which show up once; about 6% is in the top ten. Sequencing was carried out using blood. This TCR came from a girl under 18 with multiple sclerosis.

The CDR3 sequence is CASSTAATSGYTDTQYF. The CDR3 region has the DNA TGTGCCAGCAGTACCGCGGCGACTAGCGGGTACACAGATACGCAGTATTTT. The chain uses TRBV27 and TRBJ2-3; TRBD2 matches 10 bases. Germline lookup yields CDR1 MNHEY and CDR2 SMNVEV (reference sequence). The CDR3 covers 17 residues. V dropped 5 bases and J dropped 2; count of bases not matched to a gene: 10.